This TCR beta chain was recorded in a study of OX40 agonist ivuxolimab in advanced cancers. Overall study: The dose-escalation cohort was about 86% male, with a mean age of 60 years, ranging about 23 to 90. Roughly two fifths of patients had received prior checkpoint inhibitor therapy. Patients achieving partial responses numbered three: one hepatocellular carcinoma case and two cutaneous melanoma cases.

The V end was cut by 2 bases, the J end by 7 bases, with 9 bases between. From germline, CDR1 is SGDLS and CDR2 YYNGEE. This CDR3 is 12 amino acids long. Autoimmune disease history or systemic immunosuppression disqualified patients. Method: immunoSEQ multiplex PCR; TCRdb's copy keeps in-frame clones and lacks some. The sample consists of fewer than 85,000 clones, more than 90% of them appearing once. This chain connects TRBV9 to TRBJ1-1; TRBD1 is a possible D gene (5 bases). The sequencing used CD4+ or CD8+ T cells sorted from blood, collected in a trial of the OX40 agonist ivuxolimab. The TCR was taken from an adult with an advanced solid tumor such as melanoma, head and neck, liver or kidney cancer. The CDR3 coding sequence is TGTGCCAGCAGCGTGCTGGGGGTTGAAGCTTTCTTT. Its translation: CASSVLGVEAFF.